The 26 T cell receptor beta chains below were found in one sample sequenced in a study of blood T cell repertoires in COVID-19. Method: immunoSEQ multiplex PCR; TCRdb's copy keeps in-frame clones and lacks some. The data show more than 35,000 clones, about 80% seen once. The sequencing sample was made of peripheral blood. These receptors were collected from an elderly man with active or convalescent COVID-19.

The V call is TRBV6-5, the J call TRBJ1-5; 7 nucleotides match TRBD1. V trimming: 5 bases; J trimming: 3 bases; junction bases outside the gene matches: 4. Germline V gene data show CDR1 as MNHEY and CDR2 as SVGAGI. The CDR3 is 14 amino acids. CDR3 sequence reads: CASSKGQFNQPQHF. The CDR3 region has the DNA TGTGCCAGCAGTAAGGGACAGTTCAATCAGCCCCAGCATTTT.

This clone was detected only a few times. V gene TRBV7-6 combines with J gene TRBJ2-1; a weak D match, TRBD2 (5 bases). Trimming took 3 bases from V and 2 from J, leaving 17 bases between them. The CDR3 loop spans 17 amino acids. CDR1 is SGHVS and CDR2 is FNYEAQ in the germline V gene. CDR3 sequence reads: CASSFLIEGAAYNEQFF. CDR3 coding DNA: TGTGCCAGCAGCTTTTTGATCGAGGGTGCCGCCTACAATGAGCAGTTCTTC.

In DNA form, the CDR3 reads TGTGCCAGCAGCCCAGCACTAGTTGGGACCTACAATGAGCAGTTCTTC. This sequence encodes CASSPALVGTYNEQFF. V is TRBV3-1 (or the pseudogene TRBV3-2) and J is TRBJ2-1; TRBD2 is a possible D gene (5 bases). Trimming shortened V by 4 bases and J by 2 bases, and 15 bases separated the two germline ends. Germline V gene data show CDR1 as LGHDT and CDR2 as YNNKEL (reference sequence). The CDR3 loop spans 16 amino acids.

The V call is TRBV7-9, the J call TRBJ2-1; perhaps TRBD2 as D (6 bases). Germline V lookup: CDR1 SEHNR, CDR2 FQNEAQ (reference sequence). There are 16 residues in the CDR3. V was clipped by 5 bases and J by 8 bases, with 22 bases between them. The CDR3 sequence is CASSPVGGGPRDEQFF. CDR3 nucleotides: TGTGCCAGCAGCCCGGTTGGTGGAGGGCCGAGGGATGAGCAGTTCTTC. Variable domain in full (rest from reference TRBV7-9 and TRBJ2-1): DTGVSQNPRHKITKRGQNVTFRCDPISEHNRLYWYRQTLGQGPEFLTYFQNEAQLEKSRLLSDRFSAERPKGSFSTLEIQRTEQGDSAMYLCASSPVGGGPRDEQFFGPGTRLTVL.

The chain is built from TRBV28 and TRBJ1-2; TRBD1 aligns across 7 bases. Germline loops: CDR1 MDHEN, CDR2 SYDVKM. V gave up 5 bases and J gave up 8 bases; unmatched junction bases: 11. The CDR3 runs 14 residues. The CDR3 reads CASSLDRAPRGYTF. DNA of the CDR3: TGTGCCAGCAGTCTCGACAGGGCTCCTCGAGGCTACACCTTC.

The CDR3 reads CASSYVGLAGANEQFF. The CDR3 nucleotides read TGTGCCAGCAGCTATGTAGGACTAGCGGGAGCAAATGAGCAGTTCTTC. V usage is TRBV7-8 and J usage is TRBJ2-1, with 13 bases that match TRBD2. CDR1 is SGHVS and CDR2 is FQNEAQ in the germline V gene. The CDR3 is made up of 16 amino acids. J was trimmed by 7 bases and V by 4 bases; bases with no gene match: 7.

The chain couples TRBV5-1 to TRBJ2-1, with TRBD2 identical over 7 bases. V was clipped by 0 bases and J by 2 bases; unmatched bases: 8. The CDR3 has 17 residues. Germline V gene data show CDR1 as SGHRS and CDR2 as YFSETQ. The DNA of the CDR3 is TGCGCCAGCAGCTTGGTAGTAGCGGGTGATGCCTACAATGAGCAGTTCTTC. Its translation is CASSLVVAGDAYNEQFF. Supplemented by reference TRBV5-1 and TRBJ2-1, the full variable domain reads KAGVTQTPRYLIKTRGQQVTLSCSPISGHRSVSWYQQTPGQGLQFLFEYFSETQRNKGNFPGRFSGRQFSNSRSEMNVSTLELGDSALYLCASSLVVAGDAYNEQFFGPGTRLTVL.

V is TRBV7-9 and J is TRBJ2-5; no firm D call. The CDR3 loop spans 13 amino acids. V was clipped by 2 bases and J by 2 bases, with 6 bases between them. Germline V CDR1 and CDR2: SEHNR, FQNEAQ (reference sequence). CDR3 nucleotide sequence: TGTGCCAGCAGCTTAAACAGTCAAGAGACCCAGTACTTC. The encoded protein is CASSLNSQETQYF.

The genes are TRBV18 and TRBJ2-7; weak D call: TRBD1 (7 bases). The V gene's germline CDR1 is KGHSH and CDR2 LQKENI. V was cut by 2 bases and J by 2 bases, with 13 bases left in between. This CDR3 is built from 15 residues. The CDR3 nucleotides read TGTGCCAGCTCACCAGCCCAGGGGGGAACCTACGAGCAGTACTTC. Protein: CASSPAQGGTYEQYF.

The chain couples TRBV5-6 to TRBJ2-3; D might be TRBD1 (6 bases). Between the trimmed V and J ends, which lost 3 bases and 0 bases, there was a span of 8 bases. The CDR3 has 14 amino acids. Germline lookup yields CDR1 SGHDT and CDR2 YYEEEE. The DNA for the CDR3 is TGTGCCAGCAGCTATCAGGGGAGCACAGATACGCAGTATTTT. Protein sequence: CASSYQGSTDTQYF.

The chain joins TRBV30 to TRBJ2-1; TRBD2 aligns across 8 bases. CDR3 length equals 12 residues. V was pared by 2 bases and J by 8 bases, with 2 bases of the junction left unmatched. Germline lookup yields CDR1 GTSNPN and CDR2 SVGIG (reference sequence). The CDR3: CAWSREGYEQFF. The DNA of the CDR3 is TGTGCCTGGAGTCGGGAGGGATATGAGCAGTTCTTC.

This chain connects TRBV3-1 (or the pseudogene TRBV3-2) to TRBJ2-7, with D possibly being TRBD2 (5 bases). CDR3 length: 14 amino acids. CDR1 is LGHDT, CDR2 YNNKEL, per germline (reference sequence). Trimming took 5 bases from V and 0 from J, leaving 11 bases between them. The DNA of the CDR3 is TGTGCCAGCAGCGACGGGGAGAGCTCCTACGAGCAGTACTTC. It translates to CASSDGESSYEQYF.

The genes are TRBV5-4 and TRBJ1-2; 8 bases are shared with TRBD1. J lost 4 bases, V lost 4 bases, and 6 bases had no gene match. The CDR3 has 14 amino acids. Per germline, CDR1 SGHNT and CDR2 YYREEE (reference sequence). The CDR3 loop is CASSQDRGGYGYTF. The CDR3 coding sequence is TGTGCCAGCAGCCAAGACAGGGGAGGCTATGGCTACACCTTC.

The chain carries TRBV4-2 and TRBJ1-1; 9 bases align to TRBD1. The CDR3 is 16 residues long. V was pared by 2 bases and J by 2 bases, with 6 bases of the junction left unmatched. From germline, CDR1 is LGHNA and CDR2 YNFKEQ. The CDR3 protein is CASSQTDRGRNTEAFF. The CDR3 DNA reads TGTGCCAGCAGCCAAACGGACAGGGGAAGAAACACTGAAGCTTTCTTT.

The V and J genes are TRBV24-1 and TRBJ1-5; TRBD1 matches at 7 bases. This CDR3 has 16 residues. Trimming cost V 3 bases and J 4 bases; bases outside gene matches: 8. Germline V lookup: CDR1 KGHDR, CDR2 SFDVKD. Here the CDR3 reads CATSDRDSYGNQPQHF. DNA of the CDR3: TGTGCCACCAGTGATCGGGACAGTTACGGGAATCAGCCCCAGCATTTT.

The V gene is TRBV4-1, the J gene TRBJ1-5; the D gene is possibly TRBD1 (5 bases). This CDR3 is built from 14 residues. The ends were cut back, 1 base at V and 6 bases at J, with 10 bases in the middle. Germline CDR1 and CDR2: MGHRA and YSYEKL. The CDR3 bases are TGCGCCAGCAGCCAAGGTGTAGGGGTTCAGCCCCAGCATTTT. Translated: CASSQGVGVQPQHF.

Written as DNA, the CDR3 is TGCGCCAGCAGCTTGGCCGAGTTGCTTCTAGCGGGCCAAGTCAATGAGCAGTTCTTC. Its protein is CASSLAELLLAGQVNEQFF. V gene TRBV5-1 combines with J gene TRBJ2-1; 8 nucleotides line up with TRBD2. Germline trimming cut 0 bases from V and 6 bases from J; bases unmatched to any gene: 17. The CDR3 loop spans 19 amino acids. Germline V gives CDR1 SGHRS, CDR2 YFSETQ.

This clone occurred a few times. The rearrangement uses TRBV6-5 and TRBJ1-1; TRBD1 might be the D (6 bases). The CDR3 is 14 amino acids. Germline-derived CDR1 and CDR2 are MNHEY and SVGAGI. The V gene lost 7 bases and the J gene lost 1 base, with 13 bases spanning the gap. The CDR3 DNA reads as TGTGCCAGCACTCAATTAGGGGGGAACACTGAAGCTTTCTTT. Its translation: CASTQLGGNTEAFF.

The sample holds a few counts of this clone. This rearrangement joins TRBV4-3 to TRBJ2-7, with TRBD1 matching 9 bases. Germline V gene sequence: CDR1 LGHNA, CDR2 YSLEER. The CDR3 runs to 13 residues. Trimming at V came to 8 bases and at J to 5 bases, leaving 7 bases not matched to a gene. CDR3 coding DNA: TGCGCCAGCGGCCGGGACAGGGCGGACGAGCAGTACTTC. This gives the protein CASGRDRADEQYF.

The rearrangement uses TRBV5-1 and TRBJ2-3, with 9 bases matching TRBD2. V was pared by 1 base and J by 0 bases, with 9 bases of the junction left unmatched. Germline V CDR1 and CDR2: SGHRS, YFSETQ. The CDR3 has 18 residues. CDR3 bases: TGCGCCAGCAGCTTGAATGCGGGAGGGCGCCTGAGCACAGATACGCAGTATTTT. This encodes CASSLNAGGRLSTDTQYF.

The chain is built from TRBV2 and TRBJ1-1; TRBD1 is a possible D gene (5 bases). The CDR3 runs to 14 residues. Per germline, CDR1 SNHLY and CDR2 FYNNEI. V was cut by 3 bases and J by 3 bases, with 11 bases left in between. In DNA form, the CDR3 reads TGTGCCAGCAGTGAGTACGTAGGGGACACTGAAGCTTTCTTT. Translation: CASSEYVGDTEAFF.

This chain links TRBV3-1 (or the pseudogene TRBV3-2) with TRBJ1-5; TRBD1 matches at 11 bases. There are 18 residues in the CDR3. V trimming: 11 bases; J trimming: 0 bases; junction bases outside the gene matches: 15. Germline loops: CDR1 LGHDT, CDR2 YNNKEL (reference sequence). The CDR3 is CAGSRGQGDPYSNQPQHF. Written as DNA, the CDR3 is TGTGCCGGGAGTAGGGGACAGGGGGACCCGTATAGCAATCAGCCCCAGCATTTT.

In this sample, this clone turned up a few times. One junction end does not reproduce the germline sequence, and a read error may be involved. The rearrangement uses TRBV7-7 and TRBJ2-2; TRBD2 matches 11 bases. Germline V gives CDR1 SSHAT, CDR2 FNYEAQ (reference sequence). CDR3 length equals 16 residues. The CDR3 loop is CASRPLAGGGTGELFF. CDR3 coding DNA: TGTGCTAGCAGGCCCCTAGCGGGAGGTGGCACCGGGGAGCTGTTTTTT.

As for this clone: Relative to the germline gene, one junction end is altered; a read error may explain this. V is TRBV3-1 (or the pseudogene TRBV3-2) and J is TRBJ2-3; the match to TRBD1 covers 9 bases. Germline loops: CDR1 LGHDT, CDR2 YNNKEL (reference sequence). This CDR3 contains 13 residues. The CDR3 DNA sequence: TGTGCCAGCAGCCAACATGGGGGACAGGGCCCCCATTTT. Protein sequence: CASSQHGGQGPHF.

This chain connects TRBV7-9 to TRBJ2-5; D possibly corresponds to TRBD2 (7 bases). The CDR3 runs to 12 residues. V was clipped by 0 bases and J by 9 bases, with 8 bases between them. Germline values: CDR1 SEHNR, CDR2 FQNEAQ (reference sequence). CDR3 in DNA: TGTGCCAGCAGCTTAGCGGGGGGGCCCCAGTACTTC. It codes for CASSLAGGPQYF. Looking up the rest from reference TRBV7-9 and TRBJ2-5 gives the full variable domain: DTGVSQNPRHKITKRGQNVTFRCDPISEHNRLYWYRQTLGQGPEFLTYFQNEAQLEKSRLLSDRFSAERPKGSFSTLEIQRTEQGDSAMYLCASSLAGGPQYFGPGTRLLVL.

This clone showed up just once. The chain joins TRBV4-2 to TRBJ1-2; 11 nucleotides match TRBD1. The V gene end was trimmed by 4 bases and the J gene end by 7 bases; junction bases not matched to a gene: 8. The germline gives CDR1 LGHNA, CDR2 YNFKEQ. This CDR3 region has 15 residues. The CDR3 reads CASSPGTGTGGGYTF. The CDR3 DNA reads TGTGCCAGCAGCCCAGGGACCGGGACAGGGGGTGGCTACACCTTC.